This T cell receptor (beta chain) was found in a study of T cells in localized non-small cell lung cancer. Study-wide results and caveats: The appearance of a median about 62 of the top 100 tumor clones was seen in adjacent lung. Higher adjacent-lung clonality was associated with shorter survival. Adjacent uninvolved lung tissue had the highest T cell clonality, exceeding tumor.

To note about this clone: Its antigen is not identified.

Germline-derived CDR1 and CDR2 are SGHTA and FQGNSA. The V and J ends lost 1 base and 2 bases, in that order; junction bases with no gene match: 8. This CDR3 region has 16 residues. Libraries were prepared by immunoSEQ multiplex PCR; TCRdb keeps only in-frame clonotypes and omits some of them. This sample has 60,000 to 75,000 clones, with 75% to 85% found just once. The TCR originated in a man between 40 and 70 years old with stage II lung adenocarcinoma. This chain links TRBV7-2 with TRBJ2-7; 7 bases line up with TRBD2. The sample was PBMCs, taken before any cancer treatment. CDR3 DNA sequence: TGTGCCAGCAGCTTAGGGGTTGGAGGGAGGGCCTACGAGCAGTACTTC. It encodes CASSLGVGGRAYEQYF.